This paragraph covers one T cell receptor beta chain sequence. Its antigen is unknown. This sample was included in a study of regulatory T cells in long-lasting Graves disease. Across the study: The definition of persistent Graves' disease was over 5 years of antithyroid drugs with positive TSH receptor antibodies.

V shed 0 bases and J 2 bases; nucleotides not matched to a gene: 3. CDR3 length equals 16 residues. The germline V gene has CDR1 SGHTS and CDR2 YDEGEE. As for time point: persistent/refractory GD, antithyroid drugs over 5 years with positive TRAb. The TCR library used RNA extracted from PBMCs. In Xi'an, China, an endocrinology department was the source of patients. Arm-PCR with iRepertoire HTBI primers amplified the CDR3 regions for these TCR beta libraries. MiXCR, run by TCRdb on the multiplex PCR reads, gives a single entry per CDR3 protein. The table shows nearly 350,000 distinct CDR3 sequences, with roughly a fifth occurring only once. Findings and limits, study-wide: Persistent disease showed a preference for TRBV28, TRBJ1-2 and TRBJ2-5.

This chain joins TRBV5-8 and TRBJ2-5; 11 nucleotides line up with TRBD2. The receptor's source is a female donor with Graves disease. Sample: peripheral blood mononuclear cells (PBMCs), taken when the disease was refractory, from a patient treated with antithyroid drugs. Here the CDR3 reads CASSLGGTSGQETQYF. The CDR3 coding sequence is TGTGCCAGCAGCTTGGGTGGGACTAGCGGACAAGAGACCCAGTACTTC.